The rows below give T cell receptor beta chains drawn from one sample of a study of T cells in Graves' hyperthyroidism and ophthalmopathy. One entry per CDR3 protein, called by TCRdb with MiXCR from the multiplex PCR reads. The repertoire holds hundreds of thousands of distinct CDR3 sequences, with 14% to 15% as singletons. Sequenced sample: blood. The receptors were gathered from a man younger than 35 with Graves' ophthalmopathy. The conserved cysteine and the conserved F or W are not part of the CDR3 here. Clone size is stated in some rows and not others, as once, few, many or a class when expanded.

CDR3 protein,J gene,clone size,V gene
ASSLLSQGGETQY,TRBJ2-5,many,TRBV5-1
ASSGQGVQSTEAF,TRBJ1-1,-,TRBV6-1
ASSSGQGSEQY,TRBJ2-7,many,TRBV7-3
ASSTGEDRYIQY,TRBJ2-4,many,TRBV6-1
ASSLGTGVFDEQF,TRBJ2-1,few,TRBV11-2
ASGENYGYT,TRBJ1-2,many,TRBV6-2/TRBV6-3
ASSETGGICNQPQH,TRBJ1-5,-,TRBV5-1
ASNSRYEQY,TRBJ2-7,many,TRBV27
ASSWGLSGSIYEQF,TRBJ2-1,-,TRBV13
ASSLAWTNKNYEQY,TRBJ2-7,-,TRBV5-6
ASSRRQETQY,TRBJ2-5,-,TRBV14
ASSLGGWNSPLH,TRBJ1-6,-,TRBV5-1
ASSPLGNYGYT,TRBJ1-2,-,TRBV5-6
ASSLGQLSRTEAF,TRBJ1-1,few,TRBV5-8
SAPGQPGVETQY,TRBJ2-5,many,TRBV20-1
SASSSVVTDTQY,TRBJ2-3,many,TRBV20-1
ASRLLGDEQY,TRBJ2-7,many,TRBV2
ASRRGLLETQY,TRBJ2-5,few,TRBV5-1
ASSRTTDTQY,TRBJ2-3,many,TRBV30
ATSDLGTGYGYT,TRBJ1-2,many,TRBV24-1
ASSWRGREGTEAF,TRBJ1-1,many,TRBV13
AWAPGQGADTEAF,TRBJ1-1,many,TRBV30
ASSTDRSGYGYT,TRBJ1-2,many,TRBV6-1
ASSSWTGSNTEAF,TRBJ1-1,-,TRBV28
ASSLATAIGTQY,TRBJ2-5,few,TRBV5-1
ASSWDRGRDGELF,TRBJ2-2,few,TRBV5-1
VSSLTGQETQY,TRBJ2-5,-,TRBV7-3
ASSFKGGNTEAF,TRBJ1-1,many,TRBV6-1
ASSGADSNYGYT,TRBJ1-2,many,TRBV2
ASSLELAGAYNEQF,TRBJ2-1,many,TRBV12-3/TRBV12-4
ASGSGMGFYEQY,TRBJ2-7,many,TRBV5-1